This T cell receptor (beta chain) was observed in a study of cytomegalovirus exposure and HLA in healthy donors (dated by TCRdb to about 2017). Looking at the study overall: According to a later analysis, one platform produced both the roughly 130 validation repertoires and the 666 repertoires of the first cohort. To predict cytomegalovirus infection status, the study brought together high-throughput TCR immunosequencing, statistical association of individual TCRs with disease status, and machine learning. A separate validation cohort of 100 to 150 different subjects was used in addition to the 666-subject first cohort. The study was designed to test whether signatures of past pathogen exposure could be identified by cataloging public T cell receptors.

The donors were included in the validation cohort of 120 subjects, a group kept apart from the roughly 670-subject first cohort. Results the study describes overall, beyond this receptor: Cytomegalovirus status was reported to be diagnosed by the classifier with high specificity and sensitivity in both the original and validation cohorts. The authors suggested that the approach could potentially be generalized to other disease states and immunological phenotypes. A later analysis lacked HLA typing for the validation cohort, so it scored co-occurrence in that cohort across all 110 or so repertoires. The study listed approximately 150 TCR beta chains as associated with cytomegalovirus. While some public TCRs were present in many individuals, most TCR sequences turned up only very rarely across donors. A few of the identified cytomegalovirus-associated TCR beta chains were confirmed in vitro to be specific for cytomegalovirus antigens. In a later analysis, TCRs clustered in the first cohort were found to also tend to co-occur in the roughly 120 validation repertoires, with roughly 93% of cluster scores above 0.

Library preparation employed the immunoSEQ multiplex PCR assay. The study's own analysis went as follows. A statistical classification framework was built to diagnose cytomegalovirus status from the catalog of TCR beta chain sequences. TCRdb's version of the immuneACCESS table is confined to in-frame rearrangements and falls short of the full clone set. An unresolved V gene accounts for under half of the shortfall where checked; the remainder is of unknown origin. V and J calls and clone size follow that table, whereas D and trimming were derived from the DNA. A total of 100,000 to 150,000 clones appear in this sample, about nine tenths of them only once. 2% to 2.5% of the sample is held by the ten biggest clonotypes. This clone appeared a single time. Its antigen target is currently unknown. No qualities accompany the bases; no much larger clone lies one base away. Taken from cysteine to phenylalanine, the CDR3 has 15 residues. Kept here is only the CDR3 DNA, which spans 45 bases and is read in frame from base 1. Germline trimming amounts to 1 base on V and 5 bases on J, with 4 as the count of junction bases outside the gene matches. From a lookup of the germline V gene, CDR1 and CDR2 are SGHAT and FQNNGV.

Recombination connected TRBV11-2 to TRBJ2-1, with TRBD2 identical over 8 junction bases. The sequence derives from a young woman in good health and CMV-seronegative. The sequenced sample was PBMCs. CDR3 sequence: CASSLGSGSDNEQFF. The nucleotide sequence reads TGTGCCAGCAGCTTAGGAAGCGGGAGTGACAATGAGCAGTTCTTC.